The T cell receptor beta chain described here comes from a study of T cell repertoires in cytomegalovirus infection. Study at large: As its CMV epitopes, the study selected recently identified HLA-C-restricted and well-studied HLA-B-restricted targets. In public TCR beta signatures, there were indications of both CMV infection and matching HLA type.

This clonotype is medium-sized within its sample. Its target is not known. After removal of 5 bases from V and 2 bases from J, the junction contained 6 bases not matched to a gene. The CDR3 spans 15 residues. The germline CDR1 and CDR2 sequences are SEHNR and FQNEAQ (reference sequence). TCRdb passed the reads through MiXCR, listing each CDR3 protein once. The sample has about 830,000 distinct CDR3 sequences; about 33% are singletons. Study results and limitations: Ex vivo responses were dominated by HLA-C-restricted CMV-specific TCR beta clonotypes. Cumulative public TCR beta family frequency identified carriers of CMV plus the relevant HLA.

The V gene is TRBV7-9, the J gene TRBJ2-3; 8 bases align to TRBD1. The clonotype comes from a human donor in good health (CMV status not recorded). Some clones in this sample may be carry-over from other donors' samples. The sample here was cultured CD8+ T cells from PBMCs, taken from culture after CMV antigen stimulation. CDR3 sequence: CASSPRDRLTDTQYF. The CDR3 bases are TGTGCCAGCAGCCCGCGGGACAGGCTCACAGATACGCAGTATTTT. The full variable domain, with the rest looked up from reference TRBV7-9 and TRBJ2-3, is DTGVSQNPRHKITKRGQNVTFRCDPISEHNRLYWYRQTLGQGPEFLTYFQNEAQLEKSRLLSDRFSAERPKGSFSTLEIQRTEQGDSAMYLCASSPRDRLTDTQYFGPGTRLTVL.